One and the same sample provided the 24 T cell receptor beta chains below, sequenced in a study of cytomegalovirus exposure and HLA in healthy donors. Amplification used 60 Vbeta primers and 13 Jbeta primers. The method was immunoSEQ multiplex PCR; TCRdb's version includes in-frame clones alone and lacks a portion of them. Found here are 160,000 or so clones, almost 80% of them singletons; the top ten hold under 1.5%. Sequenced sample: PBMCs. The source of these receptors is a male donor in good health and CMV-seronegative.

The chain carries TRBV7-9 and TRBJ1-1; a weak D match, TRBD1 (5 bases). V was trimmed by 3 bases and J by 7 bases, leaving 6 bases between them. This CDR3 has 11 residues. Germline CDR1 is SEHNR and CDR2 is FQNEAQ (reference sequence). CDR3 sequence (DNA): TGTGCCAGCAGCTTGACAGATGAAGCTTTCTTT. It is translated as CASSLTDEAFF.

The chain is built from TRBV4-1 and TRBJ2-5, with D unclear. The J call may not be correct, given that the DNA end is closer to TRBJ2-7. CDR1 and CDR2 from the germline V gene are MGHRA and YSYEKL. CDR3 length: 13 amino acids. CDR3 amino acids: CASSQEYPYEQYF. As DNA, the CDR3 is TGCGCCAGCAGCCAAGAATACCCCTACGAGCAGTACTTC.

This clone was seen only a few times. The same CDR3 can be traced to other DNA sequences in this sample. This sequence joins TRBV7-2 and TRBJ2-1; TRBD2 matches 8 bases. Germline trimming cut 9 bases from V and 6 bases from J; bases unmatched to any gene: 7. Germline-derived CDR1 and CDR2 are SGHTA and FQGNSA. The CDR3 runs to 13 residues. The CDR3 DNA follows: TGTGCCAGTCGGCTCGGGGGGGGCAATGAGCAGTTCTTC. It translates to CASRLGGGNEQFF.

This clone was seen a single time. The J gene is TRBJ1-3, the V gene TRBV7-2; 7 bases map to TRBD1. Germline lookup yields CDR1 SGHTA and CDR2 FQGNSA. This CDR3 contains 16 residues. With V trimmed by 4 bases and J by 2 bases, 8 bases remained unmatched. CDR3: CASSSTGTVAGNTIYF. As DNA, the CDR3 is TGTGCCAGCAGCTCTACCGGGACAGTGGCTGGAAACACCATATATTTT.

DNA for the CDR3: TGTGCCAGCAGCCTCCGACAGGGGCATGGCTACACCTTC. Its translation is CASSLRQGHGYTF. The chain couples TRBV6-6 to TRBJ1-2; 8 bases fit TRBD1. The germline gives CDR1 MNHNY, CDR2 SVGAGI (reference sequence). The CDR3 has 13 residues. The V and J ends lost 6 bases and 6 bases, in that order; junction bases with no gene match: 6.

This rearrangement joins TRBV5-4 to TRBJ2-2; D is ambiguous. This CDR3 comprises 15 residues. Looked up from germline, CDR1 is SGHNT and CDR2 is YYREEE (reference sequence). V lost 2 bases, J lost 4 bases, and 12 bases lay in between. The CDR3 sequence: CASSLSATGTGELFF. CDR3 DNA: TGTGCCAGCAGCTTATCAGCTACGGGCACCGGGGAGCTGTTTTTT.

This chain's CDR3 is CASRPTGFEQYF. The CDR3 DNA sequence: TGTGCCAGCAGACCGACAGGGTTCGAGCAGTACTTC. The chain recombines TRBV6-5 with TRBJ2-7, with 7 bases aligning to TRBD1. This CDR3 region has 12 residues. The trim removed 6 bases at V and 6 bases at J, leaving 5 bases unmatched. Germline V gene data show CDR1 as MNHEY and CDR2 as SVGAGI.

The chain couples TRBV30 to TRBJ2-7; D is ambiguous. Germline V gene sequence: CDR1 GTSNPN, CDR2 SVGIG (reference sequence). Trimming shortened V by 1 base and J by 0 bases, and 10 bases separated the two germline ends. The CDR3 runs to 14 residues. The CDR3 bases are TGTGCCTGGAGTGGAAGCGTCTTCTCCTACGAGCAGTACTTC. This sequence encodes CAWSGSVFSYEQYF.

V gene TRBV11-1 combines with J gene TRBJ1-1; weak D call: TRBD1 (5 bases). CDR1 and CDR2 (germline): SGHAT, FQDESV (reference sequence). V dropped 5 bases and J dropped 1 base, with 11 bases sitting between them. The CDR3 is made up of 14 amino acids. Here the CDR3 DNA reads TGTGCCAGCAGCGTTAAGACAGCGAACACTGAAGCTTTCTTT. It yields the protein CASSVKTANTEAFF.

The sample holds a few counts of this clone. The V gene is TRBV4-3, the J gene TRBJ2-3; no clear D gene. V was cut by 0 bases and J by 4 bases, with 11 bases left in between. This CDR3 spans 15 amino acids. The germline V gene encodes CDR1 LGHNA and CDR2 YSLEER. CDR3 nucleotide sequence: TGCGCCAGCAGCCAAGATAAACTTGGGCCAGATACGCAGTATTTT. Protein sequence: CASSQDKLGPDTQYF.

The chain couples TRBV7-2 to TRBJ1-4, with D tentatively TRBD1 (5 bases). The CDR3 length is 14 residues. The germline CDR1 and CDR2 sequences are SGHTA and FQGNSA. V was trimmed by 1 base and J by 8 bases, leaving 11 bases between them. The CDR3: CASSLVGDGEKLFF. The CDR3 coding sequence is TGTGCCAGCAGCTTAGTAGGGGATGGGGAAAAACTGTTTTTT.

The chain has TRBV27 and TRBJ2-5, with D maybe TRBD1 (6 bases). Germline V gives CDR1 MNHEY, CDR2 SMNVEV (reference sequence). The CDR3 is 13 amino acids. V lost 6 bases, J lost 2 bases, and 10 bases lay in between. CDR3 DNA sequence: TGTGCCAGCAGCAGGACAGAACAAGAGACCCAGTACTTC. It translates to CASSRTEQETQYF.

This clone has a single count. This chain connects TRBV19 to TRBJ1-5; 8 bases match TRBD1. Germline loops: CDR1 LNHDA, CDR2 SQIVND (reference sequence). Germline trimming cut 7 bases from V and 6 bases from J; bases unmatched to any gene: 11. This CDR3 has 15 amino acids. In DNA form, the CDR3 reads TGTGCCAGTACTTCGACAGGGGCTTTGGGTCAGCCCCAGCATTTT. Amino acid sequence: CASTSTGALGQPQHF.

Only a few counts were recorded for this clone. Germline is not matched at one junction end, which may reflect a read error. This chain uses TRBV4-1 with TRBJ1-2, with D uncertain. The CDR3 has 15 amino acids. In germline, CDR1 is MGHRA, CDR2 YSYEKL. The CDR3 region is CASSQDASTGYGYTF. As DNA, the CDR3 is TGTGCCAGCAGCCAAGATGCTTCAACGGGCTATGGCTACACCTTC.

V and J are TRBV6-1 and TRBJ1-6; 7 bases agree with TRBD1. The CDR3 contains 15 residues. Trimming cost V 2 bases and J 8 bases; bases outside gene matches: 6. Germline CDR1 MNHNS, CDR2 SASEGT. CDR3 loop: CASSESDRVDSPLHF. The CDR3 region has the DNA TGTGCCAGCAGTGAATCTGACAGGGTGGATTCACCCCTCCACTTT.

The DNA of the CDR3 is TGTGCCAGCACCAGACAGGGGGCCAACTACGAGCAGTACTTC. It translates to CASTRQGANYEQYF. The gene calls are TRBV6-1 and TRBJ2-7, with 10 bases lining up with TRBD1. The germline V gene has CDR1 MNHNS and CDR2 SASEGT. V was clipped by 7 bases and J by 3 bases; unmatched bases: 6. The length of the CDR3 is 14 residues.

The chain recombines TRBV6-6 with TRBJ1-1, with D unresolved. Trimming pared 2 bases from V and 1 base from J, leaving 14 bases between. The CDR3 totals 16 residues. The germline CDR1 and CDR2 sequences are MNHNY and SVGAGI (reference sequence). CDR3 loop: CASSYGAGMGNTEAFF. The CDR3 region has the DNA TGTGCCAGCAGTTACGGAGCCGGGATGGGGAACACTGAAGCTTTCTTT.

As to this clone: The same CDR3 can be traced to other DNA sequences in this sample. The chain couples TRBV28 to TRBJ2-7; no clear D. V lost 6 bases, J lost 3 bases, and 6 bases lay in between. Per germline, CDR1 MDHEN and CDR2 SYDVKM. The CDR3 contains 11 residues. The CDR3 spells CASSVSYEQYF. CDR3 bases: TGTGCCAGCAGCGTTAGCTACGAGCAGTACTTC.

The V gene is TRBV10-3, the J gene TRBJ1-1; D gene unclear. This CDR3 is 13 amino acids long. CDR1 is ENHRY, CDR2 SYGVKD, per germline. Trimming took off 6 bases at V and 1 base at J, with 9 bases between the two ends. The CDR3, as DNA: TGTGCCATCAGGAGCCTAGAGAACACTGAAGCTTTCTTT. Residues: CAIRSLENTEAFF.

This chain uses TRBV4-3 with TRBJ1-1; tentative D call: TRBD1 (5 bases). The V gene lost 3 bases and the J gene lost 4 bases, with 12 bases spanning the gap. The length of the CDR3 is 14 residues. Germline loops: CDR1 LGHNA, CDR2 YSLEER. This CDR3 is CASSHEGRGTEAFF. DNA of the CDR3: TGCGCCAGCAGCCACGAAGGGAGGGGCACTGAAGCTTTCTTT.

The rearrangement joins TRBV4-1 to TRBJ1-1, with D possibly being TRBD1 (5 bases). Trimming removed 7 bases at V and 3 bases at J, with 6 bases between. The CDR3 runs to 11 residues. CDR1 MGHRA and CDR2 YSYEKL come from the germline V gene. CDR3 coding DNA: TGCGCCAGCAAAGGGGACACTGAAGCTTTCTTT. It codes for CASKGDTEAFF.

The CDR3 DNA reads TGTGCCAGCAGCGACCGGGGGGGGGTCTACGAGCAGTACTTC. This gives the protein CASSDRGGVYEQYF. V and J are TRBV5-6 and TRBJ2-7; 8 nucleotides agree with TRBD2. The CDR3 contains 14 residues. Trimming removed 4 bases from V and 3 bases from J; junction bases left unmatched: 6. Per germline, CDR1 SGHDT and CDR2 YYEEEE. The whole variable domain, remainder taken from reference TRBV5-6 and TRBJ2-7, is DAGVTQSPTHLIKTRGQQVTLRCSPKSGHDTVSWYQQALGQGPQFIFQYYEEEERQRGNFPDRFSGHQFPNYSSELNVNALLLGDSALYLCASSDRGGVYEQYFGPGTRLTVT.

V usage is TRBV7-3 and J usage is TRBJ1-3; perhaps TRBD1 as D (6 bases). The CDR3 loop spans 20 amino acids. V lost 4 bases, J lost 2 bases, and 27 bases lay in between. Germline CDR1 reads SGHTA; CDR2 reads FQGTGA. The CDR3 nucleotides read TGTGCCAGCAGCTCCACCCCCCCGCCGTTCTCCGGGACACCTGGAAACACCATATATTTT. It encodes CASSSTPPPFSGTPGNTIYF.

This sequence joins TRBV27 and TRBJ2-5; 7 bases map to TRBD2. Germline lookup yields CDR1 MNHEY and CDR2 SMNVEV (reference sequence). CDR3 length: 18 amino acids. J lost 4 bases, V lost 0 bases, and 14 bases had no gene match. Here the CDR3 DNA reads TGTGCCAGCAGTTTATCGGGGGGAGGGCCGGGCTATGGAGAGACCCAGTACTTC. This sequence encodes CASSLSGGGPGYGETQYF.